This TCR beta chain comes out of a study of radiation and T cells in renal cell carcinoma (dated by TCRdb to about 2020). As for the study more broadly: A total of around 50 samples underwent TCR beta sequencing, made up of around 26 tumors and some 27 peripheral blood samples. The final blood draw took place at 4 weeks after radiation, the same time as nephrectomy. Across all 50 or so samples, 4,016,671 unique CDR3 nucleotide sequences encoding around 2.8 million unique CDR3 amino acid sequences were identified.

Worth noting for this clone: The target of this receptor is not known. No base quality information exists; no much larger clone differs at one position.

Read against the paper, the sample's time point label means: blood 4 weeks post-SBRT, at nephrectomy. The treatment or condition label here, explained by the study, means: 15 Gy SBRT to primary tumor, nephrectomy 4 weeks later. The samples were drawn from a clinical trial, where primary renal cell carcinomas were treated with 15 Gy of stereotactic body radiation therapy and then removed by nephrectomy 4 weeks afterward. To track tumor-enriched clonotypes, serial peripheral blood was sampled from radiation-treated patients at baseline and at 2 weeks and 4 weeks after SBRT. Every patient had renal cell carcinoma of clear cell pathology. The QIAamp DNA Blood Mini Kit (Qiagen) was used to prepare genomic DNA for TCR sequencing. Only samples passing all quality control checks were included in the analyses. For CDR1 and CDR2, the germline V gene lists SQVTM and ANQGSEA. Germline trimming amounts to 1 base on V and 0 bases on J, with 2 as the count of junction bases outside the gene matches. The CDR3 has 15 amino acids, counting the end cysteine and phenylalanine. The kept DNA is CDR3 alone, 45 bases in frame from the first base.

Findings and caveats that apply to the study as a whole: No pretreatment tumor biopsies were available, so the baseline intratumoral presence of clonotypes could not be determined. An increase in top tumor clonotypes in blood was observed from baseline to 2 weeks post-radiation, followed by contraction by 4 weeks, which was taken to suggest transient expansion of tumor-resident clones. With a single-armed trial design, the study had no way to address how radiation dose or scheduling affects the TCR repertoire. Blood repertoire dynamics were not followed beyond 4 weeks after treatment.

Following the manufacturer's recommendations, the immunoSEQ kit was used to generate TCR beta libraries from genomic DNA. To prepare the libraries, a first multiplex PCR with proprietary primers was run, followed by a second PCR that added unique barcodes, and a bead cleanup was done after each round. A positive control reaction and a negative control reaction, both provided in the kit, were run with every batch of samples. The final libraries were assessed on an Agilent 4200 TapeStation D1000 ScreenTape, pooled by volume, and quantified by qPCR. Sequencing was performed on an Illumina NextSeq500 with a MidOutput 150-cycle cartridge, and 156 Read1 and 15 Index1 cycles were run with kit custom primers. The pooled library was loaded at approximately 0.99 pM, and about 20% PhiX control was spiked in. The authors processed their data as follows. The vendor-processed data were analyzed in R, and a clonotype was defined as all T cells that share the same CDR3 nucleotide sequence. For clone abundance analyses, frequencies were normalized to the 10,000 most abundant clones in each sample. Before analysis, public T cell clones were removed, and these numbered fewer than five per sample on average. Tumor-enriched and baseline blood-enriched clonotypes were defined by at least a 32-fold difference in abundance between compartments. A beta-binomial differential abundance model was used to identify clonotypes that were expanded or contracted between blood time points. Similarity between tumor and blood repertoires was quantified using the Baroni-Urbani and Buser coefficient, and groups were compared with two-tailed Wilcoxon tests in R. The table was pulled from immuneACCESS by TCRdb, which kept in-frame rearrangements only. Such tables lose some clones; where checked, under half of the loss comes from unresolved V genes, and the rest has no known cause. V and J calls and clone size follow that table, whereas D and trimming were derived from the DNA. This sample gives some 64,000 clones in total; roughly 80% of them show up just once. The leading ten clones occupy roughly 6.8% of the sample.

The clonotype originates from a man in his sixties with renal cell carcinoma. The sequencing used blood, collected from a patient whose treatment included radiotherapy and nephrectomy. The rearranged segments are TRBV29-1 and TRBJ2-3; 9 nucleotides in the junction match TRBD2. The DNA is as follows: TGCAGCGTTGAAGGACTAGCGGTTAGCACAGATACGCAGTATTTT. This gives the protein CSVEGLAVSTDTQYF.